This is a list of T cell receptor beta chains from one sample in a study of T-cell memory formation after mild COVID-19. TCRdb re-called the 5' RACE reads through MiXCR, storing one row per CDR3 protein. The sample yields around 340,000 distinct CDR3 sequences, 12% to 15% seen once. Sequences were obtained from PBMCs or a T cell subset sorted from them (not recorded which). These receptors originate from a man younger than 35 who had mild COVID-19 (a few samples of this study predate the infection). Cell type and time point are not known. CDR3s leave out the opening cysteine and the closing phenylalanine or tryptophan.

ASSDHTTDTQY | TRBJ2-3 | TRBV9
ASSPVSRADTQY | TRBJ2-3 | TRBV4-3
SARDGTGGGLSYEQY | TRBJ2-7 | TRBV20-1
SARDGRYTGELF | TRBJ2-2 | TRBV20-1
ASSFFGQAETQY | TRBJ2-5 | TRBV7-9
SARQETQY | TRBJ2-5 | TRBV20-1
ASSEYAGVYEKLF | TRBJ1-4 | TRBV25-1
SARDGPSETQY | TRBJ2-5 | TRBV20-1
ASSAGGGSNQPQH | TRBJ1-5 | TRBV9
AIKQGQFNSPLH | TRBJ1-6 | TRBV10-3
SAYDRAHGYT | TRBJ1-2 | TRBV29-1
ASRDYQTDEQY | TRBJ2-7 | TRBV6-5
ASSRMGSLAPDTQY | TRBJ2-3 | TRBV7-2
ASSLLSPKNEQF | TRBJ2-1 | TRBV5-1
ASTNTGGAGYGYT | TRBJ1-2 | TRBV6-5
ASSHGAGVIETQY | TRBJ2-5 | TRBV3-1
ASSVAGADSPLH | TRBJ1-6 | TRBV9
SATHRETQY | TRBJ2-5 | TRBV20-1
ATMTGADTQY | TRBJ2-3 | TRBV6-5
SASGAALKNGYT | TRBJ1-2 | TRBV20-1
ASSPGQNTEQY | TRBJ2-7 | TRBV27
ASSLTGTSSNNEQF | TRBJ2-1 | TRBV28
ATSDPSADSYNEQF | TRBJ2-1 | TRBV24-1
ASSERLAGSTTQY | TRBJ2-5 | TRBV2
ASSSKQGKAGELF | TRBJ2-2 | TRBV7-2
SVDFPGQMNTEAF | TRBJ1-1 | TRBV29-1
ASSQEGRGIQY | TRBJ2-4 | TRBV4-1
ASSSDSGTGINEQY | TRBJ2-7 | TRBV6-5
ASSLTMSTDTQY | TRBJ2-3 | TRBV7-2
ASTWDRSYNEQF | TRBJ2-1 | TRBV12-3/TRBV12-4
ASSETGRGQPQH | TRBJ1-5 | TRBV5-1
ASSSTRTNEQF | TRBJ2-1 | TRBV7-3
ASSVRPEDYGYT | TRBJ1-2 | TRBV2
ASSPELHNEQF | TRBJ2-1 | TRBV18
ASSQDQVGQEETQY | TRBJ2-5 | TRBV4-1
SVPSSGQNTGELF | TRBJ2-2 | TRBV20-1
ASRYSGANVLT | TRBJ2-6 | TRBV27
ASVGGQNYEQY | TRBJ2-7 | TRBV28
ASSLDTIEAF | TRBJ1-1 | TRBV5-1
ASSRQGATETQY | TRBJ2-5 | TRBV5-4
SVGFQGSSYGYT | TRBJ1-2 | TRBV29-1
ASSAGTGGRYT | TRBJ1-2 | TRBV9
ASSYSVPGSSEKLF | TRBJ1-4 | TRBV6-5
ASSEGSANEKLF | TRBJ1-4 | TRBV6-1
ASSGEKLF | TRBJ1-4 | TRBV7-9
ASSQDAGATDTQY | TRBJ2-3 | TRBV4-1
ASSYRGHQETQY | TRBJ2-5 | TRBV6-2/TRBV6-3
ASGKGGSDTQY | TRBJ2-3 | TRBV6-5
ASSALGYHEQF | TRBJ2-1 | TRBV6-6
ASRYRAGDNSPLH | TRBJ1-6 | TRBV11-2
ASSLGQGYRETQY | TRBJ2-5 | TRBV5-1
ASSRQAGGSPDTQY | TRBJ2-3 | TRBV4-3
ALTEVQETQY | TRBJ2-5 | TRBV7-9
ASSWQQGAYGYT | TRBJ1-2 | TRBV7-8
ASNALAGGRNAGELF | TRBJ2-2 | TRBV5-1